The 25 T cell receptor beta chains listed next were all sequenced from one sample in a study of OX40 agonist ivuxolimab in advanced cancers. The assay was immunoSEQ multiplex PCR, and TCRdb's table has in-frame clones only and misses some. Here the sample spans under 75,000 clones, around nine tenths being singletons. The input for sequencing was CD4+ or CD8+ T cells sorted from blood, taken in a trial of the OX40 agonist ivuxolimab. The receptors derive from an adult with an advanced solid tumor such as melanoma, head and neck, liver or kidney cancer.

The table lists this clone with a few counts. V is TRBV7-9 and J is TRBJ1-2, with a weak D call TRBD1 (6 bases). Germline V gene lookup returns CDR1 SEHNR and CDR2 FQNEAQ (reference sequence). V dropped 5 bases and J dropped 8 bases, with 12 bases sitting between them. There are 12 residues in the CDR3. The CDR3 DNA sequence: TGTGCCAGCAGCCGGGACCAGGGGGGCTACACCTTC. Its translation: CASSRDQGGYTF.

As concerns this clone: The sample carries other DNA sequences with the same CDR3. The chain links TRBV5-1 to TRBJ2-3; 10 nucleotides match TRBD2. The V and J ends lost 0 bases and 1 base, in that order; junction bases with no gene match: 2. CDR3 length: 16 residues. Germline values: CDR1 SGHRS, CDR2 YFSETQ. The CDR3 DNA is TGCGCCAGCAGCTTGGGGGGGACTAGCGGCACAGATACGCAGTATTTT. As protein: CASSLGGTSGTDTQYF.

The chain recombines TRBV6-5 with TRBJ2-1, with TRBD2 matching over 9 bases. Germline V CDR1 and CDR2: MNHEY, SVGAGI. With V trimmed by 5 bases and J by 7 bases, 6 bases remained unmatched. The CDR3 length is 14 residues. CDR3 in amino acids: CASSLSGSWNEQFF. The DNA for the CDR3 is TGTGCCAGCAGTCTTAGCGGGAGCTGGAATGAGCAGTTCTTC.

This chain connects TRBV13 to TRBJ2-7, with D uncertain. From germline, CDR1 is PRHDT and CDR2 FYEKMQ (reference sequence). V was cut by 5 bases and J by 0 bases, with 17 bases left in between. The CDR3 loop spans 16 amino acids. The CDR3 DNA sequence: TGTGCCAGCAGCACCTCCACCCGAAGGAGCTCCTACGAGCAGTACTTC. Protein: CASSTSTRRSSYEQYF.

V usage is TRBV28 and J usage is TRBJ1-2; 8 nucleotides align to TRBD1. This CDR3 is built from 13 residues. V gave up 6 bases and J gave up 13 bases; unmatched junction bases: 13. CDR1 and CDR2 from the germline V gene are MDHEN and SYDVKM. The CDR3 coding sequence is TGTGCCAGCAGCCTGACCAGGGGGCCCAGTAGCACCTTC. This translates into CASSLTRGPSSTF.

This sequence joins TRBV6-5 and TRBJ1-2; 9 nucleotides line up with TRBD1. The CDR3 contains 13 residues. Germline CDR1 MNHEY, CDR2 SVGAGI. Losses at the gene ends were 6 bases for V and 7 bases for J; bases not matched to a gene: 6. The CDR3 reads CASRGGQGTGYTF. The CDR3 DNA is TGTGCCAGCAGGGGGGGACAGGGCACTGGCTACACCTTC.

CDR3 bases: TGTGCCAGCAGTGTCGTCCCTTCCGGCGGTAACCAAGAAGAACTGTTTTTT. Amino acid sequence: CASSVVPSGGNQEELFF. The rearrangement links TRBV6-1 to TRBJ1-4; no firm D call. Germline assignment: CDR1 MNHNS and CDR2 SASEGT. The germline V and J ends were trimmed by 4 bases and 12 bases, with 27 bases remaining between them. The CDR3 is 17 residues long.

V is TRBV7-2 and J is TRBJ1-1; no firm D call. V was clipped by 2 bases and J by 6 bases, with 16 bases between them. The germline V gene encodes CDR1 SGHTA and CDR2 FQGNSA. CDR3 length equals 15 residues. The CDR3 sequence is CASSLIPGPPSEAFF. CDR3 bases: TGTGCCAGCAGCTTAATCCCTGGACCACCGTCTGAAGCTTTCTTT.

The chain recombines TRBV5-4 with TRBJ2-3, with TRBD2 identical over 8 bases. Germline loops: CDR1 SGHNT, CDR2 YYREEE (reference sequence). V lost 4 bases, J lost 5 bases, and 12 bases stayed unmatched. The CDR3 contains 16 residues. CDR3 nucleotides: TGTGCCAGCAGCCCGGGGGGCGGGGGGCAAGGAGATACGCAGTATTTT. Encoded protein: CASSPGGGGQGDTQYF.

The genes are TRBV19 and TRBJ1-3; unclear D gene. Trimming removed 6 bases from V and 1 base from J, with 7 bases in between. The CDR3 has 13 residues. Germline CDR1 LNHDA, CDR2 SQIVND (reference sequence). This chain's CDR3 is CASRVRSGNTIYF. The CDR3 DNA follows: TGTGCCAGTAGGGTCCGGTCTGGAAACACCATATATTTT.

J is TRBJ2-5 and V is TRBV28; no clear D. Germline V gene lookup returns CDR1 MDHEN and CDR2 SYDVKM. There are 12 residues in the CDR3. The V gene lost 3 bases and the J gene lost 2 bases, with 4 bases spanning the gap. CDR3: CASSFGQETQYF. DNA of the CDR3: TGTGCCAGCAGTTTTGGACAAGAGACCCAGTACTTC.

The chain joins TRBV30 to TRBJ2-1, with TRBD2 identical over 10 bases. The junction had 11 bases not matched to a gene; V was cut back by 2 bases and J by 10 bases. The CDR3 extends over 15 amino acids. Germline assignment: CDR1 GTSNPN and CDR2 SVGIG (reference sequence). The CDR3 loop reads CAWSSGLAGVNEQFF. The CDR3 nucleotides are TGTGCCTGGAGTTCGGGGCTAGCGGGAGTAAACGAGCAGTTCTTC.

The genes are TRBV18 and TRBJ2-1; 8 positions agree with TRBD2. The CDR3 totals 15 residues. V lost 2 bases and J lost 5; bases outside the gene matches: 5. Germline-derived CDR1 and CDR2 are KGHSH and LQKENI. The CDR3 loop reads CASSPIAGPNNEQFF. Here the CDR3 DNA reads TGTGCCAGCTCACCAATAGCGGGGCCCAACAATGAGCAGTTCTTC.

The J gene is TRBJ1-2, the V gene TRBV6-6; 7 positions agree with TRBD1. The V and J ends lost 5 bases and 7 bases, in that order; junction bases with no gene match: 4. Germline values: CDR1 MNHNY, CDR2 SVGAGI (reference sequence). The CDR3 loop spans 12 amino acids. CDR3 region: CASSPGGGGYTF. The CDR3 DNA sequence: TGTGCCAGCAGTCCAGGGGGGGGTGGCTACACCTTC.

The CDR3 coding sequence is TGTGCCTGGAGTTCCCGGGCGGGAGGGGTTGAGCAGTTCTTC. Translating it yields CAWSSRAGGVEQFF. The V call is TRBV30, the J call TRBJ2-1, with 9 bases aligning to TRBD2. The germline V gene has CDR1 GTSNPN and CDR2 SVGIG (reference sequence). The CDR3 has 14 residues. J lost 9 bases, V lost 2 bases, and 8 bases had no gene match.

This CDR3 is CASSLAGGVDTQYF. The CDR3, as DNA: TGTGCCAGCAGCTTAGCGGGGGGGGTAGATACGCAGTATTTT. V is TRBV7-2 and J is TRBJ2-3; 7 nucleotides match TRBD2. Germline V CDR1 and CDR2: SGHTA, FQGNSA. V lost 0 bases, J lost 5 bases, and 2 bases stayed unmatched. CDR3 size: 14 residues.

Here the CDR3 reads CASSLPNTDTQYF. The CDR3 DNA reads as TGTGCCAGCAGCTTGCCTAACACAGATACGCAGTATTTT. The chain joins TRBV5-6 to TRBJ2-3; D is unresolved. Germline V gene sequence: CDR1 SGHDT, CDR2 YYEEEE. The length of the CDR3 is 13 residues. V lost 1 base, J lost 2 bases, and 5 bases lay in between.

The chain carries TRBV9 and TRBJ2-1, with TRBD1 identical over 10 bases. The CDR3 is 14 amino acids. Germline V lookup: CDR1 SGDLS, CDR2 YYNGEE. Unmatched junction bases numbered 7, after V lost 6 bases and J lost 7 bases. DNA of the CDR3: TGTGCCAGCAAGAAAGGGACAGGGGAGAATGAGCAGTTCTTC. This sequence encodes CASKKGTGENEQFF.

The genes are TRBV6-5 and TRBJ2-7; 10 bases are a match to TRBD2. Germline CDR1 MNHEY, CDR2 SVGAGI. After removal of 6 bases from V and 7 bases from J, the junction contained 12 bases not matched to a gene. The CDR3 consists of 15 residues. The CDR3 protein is CASRIGLAELREQYF. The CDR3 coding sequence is TGTGCCAGCAGAATCGGACTAGCGGAACTACGGGAGCAGTACTTC.

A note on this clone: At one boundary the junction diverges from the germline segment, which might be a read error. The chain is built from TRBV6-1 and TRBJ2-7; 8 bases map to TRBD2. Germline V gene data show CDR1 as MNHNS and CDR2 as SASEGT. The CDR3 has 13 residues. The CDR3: CAGSAGLAYEQYF. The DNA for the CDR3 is TGTGCCGGCAGTGCGGGACTAGCCTACGAGCAGTACTTC.

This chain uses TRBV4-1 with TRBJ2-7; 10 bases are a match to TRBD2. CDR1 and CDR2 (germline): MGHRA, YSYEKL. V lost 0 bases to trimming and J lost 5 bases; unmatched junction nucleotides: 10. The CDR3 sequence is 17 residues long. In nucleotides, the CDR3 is TGCGCCAGCAGCCAAGATCGCGCCCTAGCGGGAGAGGACGAGCAGTACTTC. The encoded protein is CASSQDRALAGEDEQYF.

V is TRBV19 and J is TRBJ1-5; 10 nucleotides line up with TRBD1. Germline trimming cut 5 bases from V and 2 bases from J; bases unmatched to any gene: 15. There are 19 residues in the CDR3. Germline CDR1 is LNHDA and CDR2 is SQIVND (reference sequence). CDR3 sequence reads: CASSSRQGAFGYGNQPQHF. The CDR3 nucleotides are TGTGCCAGTAGTTCAAGACAGGGGGCGTTTGGCTATGGCAATCAGCCCCAGCATTTT.

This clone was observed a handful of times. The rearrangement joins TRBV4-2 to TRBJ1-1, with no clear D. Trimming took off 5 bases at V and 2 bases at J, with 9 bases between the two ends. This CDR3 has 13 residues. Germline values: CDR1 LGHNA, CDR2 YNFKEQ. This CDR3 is CASSIAVNTEAFF. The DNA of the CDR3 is TGTGCCAGCAGCATAGCGGTTAACACTGAAGCTTTCTTT.

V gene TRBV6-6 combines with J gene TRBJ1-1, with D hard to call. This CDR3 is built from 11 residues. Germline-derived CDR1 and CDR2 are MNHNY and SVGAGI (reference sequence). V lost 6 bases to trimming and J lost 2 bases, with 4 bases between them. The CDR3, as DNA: TGTGCCAGCAGCAAAAACACTGAAGCTTTCTTT. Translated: CASSKNTEAFF.

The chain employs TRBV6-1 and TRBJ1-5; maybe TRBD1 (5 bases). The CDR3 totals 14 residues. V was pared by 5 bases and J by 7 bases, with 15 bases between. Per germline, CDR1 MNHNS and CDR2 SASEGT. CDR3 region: CASSFGGARQPQHF. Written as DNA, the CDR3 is TGTGCCAGCAGTTTTGGAGGGGCGAGGCAGCCCCAGCATTTT.